This is a list of T cell receptor beta chains from one sample in a study of blood T cell repertoires in COVID-19. Profiled with immunoSEQ multiplex PCR; TCRdb holds only in-frame clones, not every one. The sample lists about 250,000 clones; 70% to 90% were seen once. Sequenced sample: PBMCs or T cells enriched from blood (not recorded which). Receptors originate from a woman between 45 and 60 years old who had been exposed to COVID-19. Each CDR3 is given with its conserved first and last residue. Each record gives: V gene, D gene, J gene, clone size, CDR3 protein, CDR3 DNA. A D gene is named only where the DNA matches it firmly. Some rows mark clone size as missing; the rest say once, few, many or name a class of expanded clone.

TRBV19,.,TRBJ1-4,once,CASSIFPVGALSEKLFF,TGTGCCAGTAGTATTTTTCCGGTGGGGGCGTTGAGCGAAAAACTGTTTTTT
TRBV10-1,.,TRBJ2-5,.,CASSESGAAETQYF,TGCGCCAGCAGTGAGTCTGGGGCGGCGGAGACCCAGTACTTC
TRBV12-3/TRBV12-4,.,TRBJ1-1,.,CASSFGQKAFF,TGTGCCAGCAGTTTTGGCCAGAAAGCTTTCTTT
TRBV19,TRBD2,TRBJ2-5,once,CASSSRLARDQETQYF,TGTGCCAGTAGCTCCCGACTAGCGAGGGACCAAGAGACCCAGTACTTC
TRBV10-3,TRBD1,TRBJ2-5,.,CAIGQGKGETQYF,TGTGCCATCGGACAGGGAAAGGGAGAGACCCAGTACTTC
TRBV29-1,.,TRBJ1-2,.,CSAEGRGTYGYTF,TGCAGCGCCGAGGGCAGGGGTACCTATGGCTACACCTTC
TRBV7-3,.,TRBJ2-3,.,CASSLSPSTDTQYF,TGTGCCAGCAGCTTATCCCCTAGCACAGATACGCAGTATTTT
TRBV30,TRBD2,TRBJ2-1,.,CAWSFLAGGSNEQFF,TGTGCCTGGAGTTTCCTAGCGGGGGGCTCCAATGAGCAGTTCTTC
TRBV5-1,.,TRBJ2-3,once,CASTGGTDTQYF,TGCGCCAGCACAGGGGGGACAGATACGCAGTATTTT
TRBV24-1,.,TRBJ1-1,.,CATSESRGEAFF,TGTGCCACCAGTGAGTCGAGGGGGGAAGCTTTCTTT
TRBV4-3,.,TRBJ1-2,.,CASSQVTANYGYTF,TGCGCCAGCAGCCAAGTGACAGCCAACTATGGCTACACCTTC
TRBV12-3/TRBV12-4,.,TRBJ1-1,.,CASSLGPEAFF,TGTGCCAGCAGTTTAGGGCCTGAAGCTTTCTTT
TRBV6-2/TRBV6-3,TRBD1,TRBJ1-6,few,CASSISRDRGSPLHF,TGTGCCAGCAGTATTTCCCGGGACAGGGGTTCACCCCTCCACTTT
TRBV4-2,TRBD2,TRBJ2-4,.,CASSQGATSGGAYGIQYF,TGTGCCAGCAGCCAAGGGGCGACTAGCGGGGGGGCCTATGGCATTCAGTACTTC
TRBV6-1,.,TRBJ2-7,once,CASSEQGGPYEQYF,TGTGCCAGCAGTGAACAGGGGGGTCCCTACGAGCAGTACTTC
TRBV1,.,TRBJ1-1,.,CTSSQDPGGIRTEAFF,TGCACCAGCAGCCAAGATCCGGGGGGTATTCGCACTGAAGCTTTCTTT
TRBV28,.,TRBJ1-5,few,CASRGTTSTGERQHF,TGTGCCAGCAGGGGGACAACTTCGACAGGAGAGCGCCAGCATTTT
TRBV28,TRBD1,TRBJ1-5,once,CASSLPGTDSNQPQHF,TGTGCCAGCAGTTTACCCGGGACAGATAGCAATCAGCCCCAGCATTTT
TRBV7-2,TRBD1,TRBJ1-3,once,CASSRTGFSGNTIYF,TGTGCCAGCAGTAGGACAGGGTTCTCTGGAAACACCATATATTTT
TRBV23-1,TRBD1,TRBJ1-2,.,CASSQSGTGRLGYTF,TGCGCCAGCAGTCAGTCCGGGACAGGTAGGTTAGGCTACACCTTC
TRBV3-1/TRBV3-2,.,TRBJ2-7,.,CASSQASPPGAYEQYF,TGTGCCAGCAGCCAAGCGTCCCCCCCGGGGGCCTACGAGCAGTACTTC
TRBV2,.,TRBJ1-2,.,CASTTRGGTGYTF,TGTGCCAGCACCACGAGGGGGGGAACTGGCTACACCTTC
TRBV7-9,.,TRBJ2-1,.,CASSSRVRTGHNEQFF,TGTGCCAGCAGCTCCAGAGTACGAACAGGGCACAATGAGCAGTTCTTC
TRBV7-2,.,TRBJ1-4,once,CASSLRGNDNEKLFF,TGTGCCAGCAGCTTACGGGGGAACGATAATGAAAAACTGTTTTTT
TRBV30,.,TRBJ1-6,many,CAWERQENSPLHF,TGTGCCTGGGAGAGACAGGAAAATTCACCCCTCCACTTT
TRBV19,.,TRBJ2-7,.,CASSIRVGHYEQYF,TGTGCCAGTAGTATCAGGGTGGGCCACTACGAGCAGTACTTC
TRBV27,.,TRBJ2-7,.,CASSPPTAVPYEQYF,TGTGCCAGCAGTCCCCCGACTGCAGTTCCCTACGAGCAGTACTTC
TRBV9,.,TRBJ2-6,.,CASSADSLPGANVLTF,TGTGCCAGCAGCGCCGACAGCTTGCCTGGGGCCAACGTCCTGACTTTC
TRBV19,.,TRBJ1-1,.,CASSFLQGREAFF,TGTGCCAGTAGTTTCTTACAGGGACGAGAAGCTTTCTTT
TRBV7-2,.,TRBJ2-5,.,CASSLGTPPWETQYF,TGTGCCAGCAGCTTAGGGACACCCCCATGGGAGACCCAGTACTTC
TRBV6-5,.,TRBJ2-1,few,CARGLPLSSYNEQFF,TGTGCCAGGGGACTTCCACTGAGCTCCTACAATGAGCAGTTCTTC
TRBV11-3,.,TRBJ2-7,.,CASSLQGQRSYEQYF,TGTGCCAGCAGCTTACAAGGACAGAGGTCCTACGAGCAGTACTTC
TRBV19,.,TRBJ1-1,.,CASSIGRGEAFF,TGTGCCAGTAGTATTGGGAGGGGAGAAGCTTTCTTT
TRBV11-3,TRBD2,TRBJ2-1,.,CASSVTSGGAGDEQFF,TGTGCCAGCAGCGTTACTAGCGGGGGGGCTGGAGATGAGCAGTTCTTC
TRBV7-2,.,TRBJ1-4,.,CASSPSWGTNEKLFF,TGTGCCAGCAGCCCTAGCTGGGGAACTAATGAAAAACTGTTTTTT
TRBV27,TRBD1,TRBJ1-1,once,CASSRGTGGGTEAFF,TGTGCCAGCTCTAGAGGGACAGGGGGTGGGACTGAAGCTTTCTTT
TRBV28,.,TRBJ1-1,.,CASSLKRRAFF,TGTGCCAGCAGTTTAAAGAGGCGCGCTTTCTTT
TRBV24-1,.,TRBJ2-7,.,CATGPGGTEQGAGEQYF,TGTGCCACCGGGCCCGGGGGGACCGAACAGGGTGCGGGAGAGCAGTACTTC
TRBV28,.,TRBJ1-2,.,CASRREGNYGYTF,TGTGCCAGCAGACGCGAGGGTAACTATGGCTACACCTTC
TRBV11-2,TRBD1,TRBJ2-7,.,CASSSGWGTVQDEQYF,TGTGCCAGCAGCTCAGGGTGGGGGACAGTTCAGGACGAGCAGTACTTC
TRBV6-5,.,TRBJ1-1,.,CASQLNTEAFF,TGTGCCAGCCAGTTGAACACTGAAGCTTTCTTT
TRBV12-5,.,TRBJ2-7,.,CASGLLPGYEQYF,TGTGCTAGTGGTTTGCTCCCAGGCTACGAGCAGTACTTC
TRBV6-5,.,TRBJ1-5,.,CASSSDSWARPQHF,TGTGCCAGCAGTTCGGACAGTTGGGCGAGGCCCCAGCATTTT
TRBV5-1,TRBD2,TRBJ2-7,.,CASSMGGTSGYEQYF,TGCGCCAGCAGCATGGGCGGGACTAGCGGCTACGAGCAGTACTTC
TRBV7-3,.,TRBJ2-7,.,CASSKSRSSYEQYF,TGTGCCAGCAGCAAGTCACGGAGCTCCTACGAGCAGTACTTC
TRBV11-2,.,TRBJ1-5,.,CASSFPSDSLRSRQPQHF,TGTGCCAGCAGCTTCCCCTCGGACAGTTTAAGAAGTCGTCAGCCCCAGCATTTT
TRBV2,.,TRBJ1-2,.,CASRLGSMGGGYGYTF,TGTGCCAGCAGACTTGGTTCAATGGGGGGGGGCTATGGCTACACCTTC
TRBV27,.,TRBJ1-2,.,CASSLSPSQLGYTF,TGTGCCAGCAGTTTATCGCCGTCGCAACTCGGCTACACCTTC